One sample yielded the 12 T cell receptor beta chains listed below, sequenced in a study of blood T cell repertoires in COVID-19. Sequencing used immunoSEQ multiplex PCR; TCRdb keeps in-frame clones, though not all of them. Here the sample spans 95,000 to 100,000 clones, roughly 85% being singletons. The sequencing input was peripheral blood. Source of these receptors: a woman in her 70s with active or convalescent COVID-19.

The chain has TRBV2 and TRBJ1-1; 7 bases match TRBD1. V shed 3 bases and J 5 bases; nucleotides not matched to a gene: 9. This CDR3 region has 15 residues. The germline V gene has CDR1 SNHLY and CDR2 FYNNEI. The CDR3 coding sequence is TGTGCCAGCAGTGATTTATTGGGCAGGGGGACTGAAGCTTTCTTT. Its translation is CASSDLLGRGTEAFF.

This CDR3 is CASSRRANYGYTF. In DNA form, the CDR3 reads TGTGCCAGCAGCCGAAGAGCTAACTATGGCTACACCTTC. The V gene is TRBV7-2, the J gene TRBJ1-2; D gene ambiguous. This CDR3 comprises 13 residues. The germline V gene encodes CDR1 SGHTA and CDR2 FQGNSA. V lost 5 bases and J lost 0, with 7 bases in between.

There are a few counts of this clone. Other nucleotide sequences from this sample produce the same CDR3. V usage is TRBV5-4 and J usage is TRBJ1-1; D might be TRBD1 (6 bases). The germline V gene has CDR1 SGHNT and CDR2 YYREEE (reference sequence). Trimming took off 2 bases at V and 0 bases at J, with 8 bases between the two ends. The CDR3 is 14 amino acids. For the CDR3, the DNA is TGTGCCAGCAGCTTTGGACAGTTGAACACTGAAGCTTTCTTT. Its translation is CASSFGQLNTEAFF.

This clone came up once. This rearrangement joins TRBV18 to TRBJ2-1; the D is unclear. CDR1 is KGHSH and CDR2 is LQKENI in the germline V gene. The CDR3 length is 15 residues. V dropped 2 bases and J dropped 0 bases, with 8 bases sitting between them. The CDR3 here is CASSPSLSSYNEQFF. In DNA, the CDR3 is TGTGCCAGCTCACCAAGTCTGAGCTCCTACAATGAGCAGTTCTTC.

Only a few counts were recorded for this clone. The V gene is TRBV20-1, the J gene TRBJ1-2; the D is unclear. V lost 2 bases, J lost 3 bases, and 4 bases lay in between. Per the germline V gene, CDR1 is DFQATT and CDR2 is SNEGSKA (reference sequence). CDR3 size: 11 residues. CDR3 DNA sequence: TGCAGTGCTAGACAGGACTATGGCTACACCTTC. This sequence encodes CSARQDYGYTF.

The V call is TRBV4-3, the J call TRBJ2-3; 8 bases match TRBD2. This CDR3 spans 18 amino acids. V gave up 8 bases and J gave up 4 bases; unmatched junction bases: 20. CDR1 and CDR2 from the germline V gene are LGHNA and YSLEER. The CDR3 protein is CASRGQGRPAGVPDTQYF. CDR3 bases: TGCGCCAGCCGGGGGCAGGGACGGCCAGCGGGGGTTCCAGATACGCAGTATTTT.

The chain recombines TRBV24-1 with TRBJ2-5; TRBD2 agrees at 9 bases. Trimming at V came to 7 bases and at J to 5 bases, leaving 7 bases not matched to a gene. The CDR3 has 14 amino acids. Germline lookup yields CDR1 KGHDR and CDR2 SFDVKD. The CDR3 is CATRAARGGETQYF. The DNA for the CDR3 is TGTGCCACCAGGGCCGCGCGGGGGGGGGAGACCCAGTACTTC.

This clone has just one count. J is TRBJ1-1 and V is TRBV30; 8 nucleotides agree with TRBD1. The germline CDR1 and CDR2 sequences are GTSNPN and SVGIG (reference sequence). After removal of 0 bases from V and 4 bases from J, the junction contained 10 bases not matched to a gene. CDR3 length: 16 residues. DNA for the CDR3: TGTGCCTGGAGTGTAGATCAGGGGGCGCTGACCACTGAAGCTTTCTTT. Residues: CAWSVDQGALTTEAFF.

The rearrangement links TRBV9 to TRBJ2-1, with D maybe TRBD2 (7 bases). CDR1 and CDR2 from the germline V gene are SGDLS and YYNGEE. V dropped 8 bases and J dropped 4 bases, with 19 bases sitting between them. CDR3 length: 15 residues. Written as DNA, the CDR3 is TGTGCCAGATACCACAGGGAGGGTGAGTACAATGAGCAGTTCTTC. Protein: CARYHREGEYNEQFF. The whole variable domain, filled in from reference TRBV9 and TRBJ2-1, reads DSGVTQTPKHLITATGQRVTLRCSPRSGDLSVYWYQQSLDQGLQFLIQYYNGEERAKGNILERFSAQQFPDLHSELNLSSLELGDSALYFCARYHREGEYNEQFFGPGTRLTVL.

V and J are TRBV19 and TRBJ2-7; 8 bases align to TRBD2. This CDR3 is 13 amino acids long. J was trimmed by 3 bases and V by 4 bases; bases with no gene match: 2. Looked up from germline, CDR1 is LNHDA and CDR2 is SQIVND (reference sequence). This CDR3 is CASSRGTSYEQYF. The DNA of the CDR3 is TGTGCCAGTAGTAGGGGGACTAGCTACGAGCAGTACTTC. Looking up the rest from reference TRBV19 and TRBJ2-7 gives the full variable domain: DGGITQSPKYLFRKEGQNVTLSCEQNLNHDAMYWYRQDPGQGLRLIYYSQIVNDFQKGDIAEGYSVSREKKESFPLTVTSAQKNPTAFYLCASSRGTSYEQYFGPGTRLTVT.

The chain is built from TRBV19 and TRBJ2-2; 15 bases map to TRBD2. This CDR3 spans 17 amino acids. The junction had 4 bases not matched to a gene; V was cut back by 4 bases and J by 4 bases. CDR1 is LNHDA and CDR2 is SQIVND in the germline V gene (reference sequence). This chain's CDR3 is CASSTGLAGGLTGELFF. The CDR3, as DNA: TGTGCCAGTAGTACCGGACTAGCGGGGGGGCTCACCGGGGAGCTGTTTTTT.

The genes are TRBV24-1 and TRBJ1-5; TRBD1 matches at 9 bases. The CDR3 runs to 18 residues. CDR1 is KGHDR and CDR2 is SFDVKD in the germline V gene. V lost 3 bases, J lost 4 bases, and 12 bases stayed unmatched. The CDR3 region has the DNA TGTGCCACCAGTGATGACACCGGGACAGGGTTCCTTAATCAGCCCCAGCATTTT. Translating gives CATSDDTGTGFLNQPQHF.